The clone carrying this T cell receptor (beta chain) has only a few counts. TCRdb's table, derived via immunoSEQ multiplex PCR, lists solely in-frame clones and lacks some. The top ten hold about 12% of the sample, which has 25,000 to 35,000 clones, around 87% seen once. V shed 4 bases and J 0 bases; nucleotides not matched to a gene: 3. Germline loops: CDR1 SEHNR, CDR2 FQNEAQ (reference sequence). This CDR3 spans 16 amino acids. The record originates from a study of blood T cell repertoires in COVID-19. Looking at the study overall: From T cells, B-cell-depleted T cells, or PBMCs came the material, which was cDNA or gDNA.

The chain couples TRBV7-9 to TRBJ1-6; 7 bases map to TRBD1. Sequencing input: peripheral blood. The TCR sequence derives from a human donor in a cohort sampled during active COVID-19. The donor label of this sample is uncertain. Here the CDR3 reads CASSSGQNSYNSPLHF. The CDR3, as DNA: TGTGCCAGCAGCTCGGGACAGAACTCCTATAATTCACCCCTCCACTTT.